These T cell receptor beta chains were read from a single sample in a study of blood T cells in healthy people across ages. TCRdb analysed the 5' RACE reads with MiXCR anew, one entry per CDR3 protein. This table holds approximately 600,000 distinct CDR3 sequences, around 54% found once. The source material was blood. These receptors were collected from a man aged 55 to 70 in good health. The CDR3 runs from the conserved cysteine through the conserved F or W. D genes are given only for firm matches. Only some rows state a clone size, as once, few, many or a class for expanded clones.

cdr3_aa: CASRSAVSSYEQYF
cdr3_nt: TGCGCCAGCAGGTCAGCCGTTAGCTCCTACGAGCAGTACTTC
d_call: NA
v_call: TRBV5-1
j_call: TRBJ2-7
clone_size: NA

cdr3_aa: CSVGGFGDRGFLTQYF
cdr3_nt: TGCAGCGTTGGAGGCTTCGGGGACAGGGGTTTTTTGACCCAGTACTTC
d_call: TRBD1
v_call: TRBV29-1
j_call: TRBJ2-5
clone_size: NA

cdr3_aa: CSARDPRTSGGDTQYF
cdr3_nt: TGCAGTGCTAGAGACCCCCGGACTAGCGGGGGAGATACGCAGTATTTT
d_call: TRBD2
v_call: TRBV20-1
j_call: TRBJ2-3
clone_size: NA

cdr3_aa: CASSLEGGATEAFF
cdr3_nt: TGTGCCAGCAGCTTAGAAGGGGGGGCCACCGAAGCTTTCTTT
d_call: NA
v_call: TRBV7-9
j_call: TRBJ1-1
clone_size: NA

cdr3_aa: CASGILYQETQYF
cdr3_nt: TGTGCCAGCGGGATCCTGTACCAAGAGACCCAGTACTTC
d_call: NA
v_call: TRBV11-2
j_call: TRBJ2-5
clone_size: few

cdr3_aa: CASSLADTDDTEAFF
cdr3_nt: TGTGCCAGCAGCTTAGCTGATACAGATGACACTGAAGCTTTCTTT
d_call: NA
v_call: TRBV7-6
j_call: TRBJ1-1
clone_size: NA

cdr3_aa: CASSRPDRPSTDTQYF
cdr3_nt: TGTGCCAGCAGCCGCCCGGACAGGCCTAGCACAGATACGCAGTATTTT
d_call: TRBD1
v_call: TRBV7-2
j_call: TRBJ2-3
clone_size: NA

cdr3_aa: CASSRQGVPYNEQFF
cdr3_nt: TGTGCCAGCAGTCGCCAGGGGGTGCCCTACAATGAGCAGTTCTTC
d_call: TRBD1
v_call: TRBV27
j_call: TRBJ2-1
clone_size: NA

cdr3_aa: CASSGLAGSQETQYF
cdr3_nt: TGTGCCAGCAGTGGACTAGCGGGGAGCCAAGAGACCCAGTACTTC
d_call: TRBD2
v_call: TRBV2
j_call: TRBJ2-5
clone_size: NA

cdr3_aa: CASSQERAGGNNEQFF
cdr3_nt: TGTGCCAGCAGCCAAGAACGGGCGGGGGGAAACAATGAGCAGTTCTTC
d_call: TRBD2
v_call: TRBV4-2
j_call: TRBJ2-1
clone_size: once

cdr3_aa: CASSLASDGAEAFF
cdr3_nt: TGTGCCAGCAGCTTAGCGTCTGACGGCGCTGAAGCTTTCTTT
d_call: NA
v_call: TRBV7-8
j_call: TRBJ1-1
clone_size: once

cdr3_aa: CASSHRGPSYNEQFF
cdr3_nt: TGTGCCAGCAGTCACCGGGGGCCCTCCTACAATGAGCAGTTCTTC
d_call: NA
v_call: TRBV7-2
j_call: TRBJ2-1
clone_size: NA

cdr3_aa: CASSRSGRATYNEQFF
cdr3_nt: TGTGCCAGCAGTCGCTCCGGTAGGGCTACCTACAATGAGCAGTTCTTC
d_call: NA
v_call: TRBV6-1
j_call: TRBJ2-1
clone_size: NA

cdr3_aa: CASSLTGQTTIYEQYF
cdr3_nt: TGTGCCAGCTCACTAACGGGACAGACAACAATCTACGAGCAGTACTTC
d_call: TRBD1
v_call: TRBV18
j_call: TRBJ2-7
clone_size: once

cdr3_aa: CASSDSETTGELFF
cdr3_nt: TGTGCCAGCAGTGACAGTGAAACCACCGGGGAGCTGTTTTTT
d_call: NA
v_call: TRBV12-3/TRBV12-4
j_call: TRBJ2-2
clone_size: NA

cdr3_aa: CASSQDEVPEQFF
cdr3_nt: TGTGCCAGCAGCCAAGATGAGGTACCCGAGCAGTTCTTC
d_call: NA
v_call: TRBV3-1
j_call: TRBJ2-1
clone_size: NA

cdr3_aa: CASSQDLAGPYEQYF
cdr3_nt: TGTGCCAGCAGCCAAGATCTTGCCGGCCCCTACGAGCAGTACTTC
d_call: NA
v_call: TRBV3-1
j_call: TRBJ2-7
clone_size: once

cdr3_aa: CASSKDSGRNSYTF
cdr3_nt: TGTGCCAGCAGTAAGGACAGTGGGCGGAACAGCTACACCTTC
d_call: NA
v_call: TRBV6-6
j_call: TRBJ1-2
clone_size: NA

cdr3_aa: CASSTGPRHGYTF
cdr3_nt: TGTGCCAGCAGTACGGGACCCCGACATGGCTACACCTTC
d_call: NA
v_call: TRBV12-3/TRBV12-4
j_call: TRBJ1-2
clone_size: NA

cdr3_aa: CASSLGGQSNQPQHF
cdr3_nt: TGCGCCAGCAGCTTAGGTGGACAGAGCAATCAGCCCCAGCATTTT
d_call: NA
v_call: TRBV5-1
j_call: TRBJ1-5
clone_size: NA

cdr3_aa: CASSYSWGRGQPQHF
cdr3_nt: TGTGCCAGCAGTTACTCTTGGGGGCGAGGGCAGCCCCAGCATTTT
d_call: NA
v_call: TRBV6-5
j_call: TRBJ1-5
clone_size: few

cdr3_aa: CASSHQGRVSPLHF
cdr3_nt: TGTGCCAGCAGCCATCAGGGTCGCGTGTCACCCCTCCACTTT
d_call: NA
v_call: TRBV5-5
j_call: TRBJ1-6
clone_size: once

cdr3_aa: CSVAFETQYF
cdr3_nt: TGCAGCGTGGCCTTTGAGACCCAGTACTTC
d_call: NA
v_call: TRBV29-1
j_call: TRBJ2-5
clone_size: NA

cdr3_aa: CSARMPGLAGGREQFF
cdr3_nt: TGCAGTGCTAGGATGCCGGGACTAGCGGGGGGGCGGGAGCAGTTCTTC
d_call: TRBD2
v_call: TRBV20-1
j_call: TRBJ2-1
clone_size: NA

cdr3_aa: CASSPTGGLNIQYF
cdr3_nt: TGTGCCAGCAGTCCGACAGGGGGCCTGAACATTCAGTACTTC
d_call: TRBD1
v_call: TRBV28
j_call: TRBJ2-4
clone_size: NA

cdr3_aa: CASSPSGVSWDTQYF
cdr3_nt: TGTGCCAGCTCACCTAGCGGCGTTTCGTGGGATACGCAGTATTTT
d_call: NA
v_call: TRBV18
j_call: TRBJ2-3
clone_size: NA

cdr3_aa: CASSEGGVEQYF
cdr3_nt: TGTGCCAGCAGTGAAGGGGGGGTAGAGCAGTACTTC
d_call: NA
v_call: TRBV2
j_call: TRBJ2-7
clone_size: few

cdr3_aa: CSARPRETGSGELFF
cdr3_nt: TGCAGTGCTAGACCCCGGGAAACAGGGTCCGGGGAGCTGTTTTTT
d_call: NA
v_call: TRBV20-1
j_call: TRBJ2-2
clone_size: NA

cdr3_aa: CASSPPGYTIGQYF
cdr3_nt: TGTGCCAGCAGCCCCCCGGGATATACAATCGGGCAGTACTTC
d_call: NA
v_call: TRBV7-2
j_call: TRBJ2-4
clone_size: once

cdr3_aa: CASSGMTGAGYEQYF
cdr3_nt: TGTGCCAGCAGTGGTATGACAGGGGCGGGCTACGAGCAGTACTTC
d_call: TRBD1
v_call: TRBV25-1
j_call: TRBJ2-7
clone_size: few

cdr3_aa: CASSVGGNYNEQFF
cdr3_nt: TGTGCCAGCAGCGTAGGTGGGAACTACAATGAGCAGTTCTTC
d_call: NA
v_call: TRBV9
j_call: TRBJ2-1
clone_size: NA

cdr3_aa: CASTRPGQGEETQYF
cdr3_nt: TGTGCCAGCACCCGGCCGGGACAGGGAGAAGAGACCCAGTACTTC
d_call: TRBD1
v_call: TRBV28
j_call: TRBJ2-5
clone_size: NA

cdr3_aa: CASSRDRPNYGYTF
cdr3_nt: TGTGCCAGCAGTCGGGACAGACCTAACTATGGCTACACCTTC
d_call: TRBD1
v_call: TRBV28
j_call: TRBJ1-2
clone_size: NA